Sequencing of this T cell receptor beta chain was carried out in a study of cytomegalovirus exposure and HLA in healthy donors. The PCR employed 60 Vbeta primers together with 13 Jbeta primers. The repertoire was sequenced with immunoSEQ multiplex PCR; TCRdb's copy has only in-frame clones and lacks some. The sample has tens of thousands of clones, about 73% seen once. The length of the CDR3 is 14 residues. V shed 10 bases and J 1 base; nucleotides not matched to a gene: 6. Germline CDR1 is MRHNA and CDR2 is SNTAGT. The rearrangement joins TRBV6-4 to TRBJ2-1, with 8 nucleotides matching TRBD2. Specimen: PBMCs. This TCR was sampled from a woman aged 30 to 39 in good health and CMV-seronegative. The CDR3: CATRPGGSYNEQFF. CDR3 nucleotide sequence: TGTGCCACCCGCCCGGGGGGGTCCTACAATGAGCAGTTCTTC.